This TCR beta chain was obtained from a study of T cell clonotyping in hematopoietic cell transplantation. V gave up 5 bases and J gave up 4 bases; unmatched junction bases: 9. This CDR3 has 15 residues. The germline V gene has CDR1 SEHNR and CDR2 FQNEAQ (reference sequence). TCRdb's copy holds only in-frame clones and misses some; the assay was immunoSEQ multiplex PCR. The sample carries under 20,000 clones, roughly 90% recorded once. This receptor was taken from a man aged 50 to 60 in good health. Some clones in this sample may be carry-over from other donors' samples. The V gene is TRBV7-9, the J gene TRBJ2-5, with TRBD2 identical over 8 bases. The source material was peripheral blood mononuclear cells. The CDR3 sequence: CASSQGGLAGETQYF. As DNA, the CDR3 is TGTGCCAGCAGCCAGGGAGGGCTAGCGGGAGAGACCCAGTACTTC.